This is a list of T cell receptor beta chains from one sample in a study of T cells in Graves' hyperthyroidism and ophthalmopathy. Each CDR3 protein gets one entry after TCRdb re-called the multiplex PCR reads with MiXCR. Of about 620,000 distinct CDR3 sequences listed, roughly 15% are singletons. The sequencing input was blood. All receptors derive from a woman aged 30 to 39 with Graves' hyperthyroidism. Each CDR3 is given with its conserved first and last residue. The D gene is left open where the match is weak. Expanded clones are given a class, and other clones once, few, many or no size at all.

d_call: NA
clone_size: NA
j_call: TRBJ2-1
v_call: TRBV20-1
cdr3_aa: CSARETNPSSYNEQFF
cdr3_nt: TGCAGTGCTAGAGAAACCAACCCCAGCTCCTACAATGAGCAGTTCTTC

d_call: NA
clone_size: many
j_call: TRBJ2-5
v_call: TRBV15
cdr3_aa: CATSRVWGETQYF
cdr3_nt: TGTGCCACCAGCAGAGTCTGGGGAGAGACCCAGTACTTC

d_call: TRBD2
clone_size: many
j_call: TRBJ2-1
v_call: TRBV7-8
cdr3_aa: CASSHTSGPSVNEQFF
cdr3_nt: TGTGCCAGCAGTCATACTAGCGGTCCTAGTGTCAATGAGCAGTTCTTC

d_call: TRBD2
clone_size: many
j_call: TRBJ2-1
v_call: TRBV27
cdr3_aa: CASSLFPAGGDNEQFF
cdr3_nt: TGTGCCAGCAGCCTCTTTCCCGCGGGAGGGGACAATGAGCAGTTCTTC

d_call: TRBD2
clone_size: many
j_call: TRBJ2-1
v_call: TRBV20-1
cdr3_aa: CSADGQGPHLAGGAGQFF
cdr3_nt: TGCAGTGCTGATGGACAGGGGCCCCATCTAGCGGGAGGGGCGGGGCAGTTCTTC

d_call: NA
clone_size: NA
j_call: TRBJ1-5
v_call: TRBV20-1
cdr3_aa: CSAIIGMNNQPQHF
cdr3_nt: TGCAGTGCTATTATAGGGATGAACAATCAGCCCCAGCATTTT

d_call: NA
clone_size: many
j_call: TRBJ2-1
v_call: TRBV2
cdr3_aa: CASSLIGPSYNEQFF
cdr3_nt: TGTGCCAGCAGCCTGATCGGACCTTCCTACAATGAGCAGTTCTTC

d_call: TRBD1
clone_size: many
j_call: TRBJ2-1
v_call: TRBV20-1
cdr3_aa: CSVQGAYNEQFF
cdr3_nt: TGCAGTGTACAGGGGGCTTACAATGAGCAGTTCTTC

d_call: NA
clone_size: many
j_call: TRBJ2-1
v_call: TRBV9
cdr3_aa: CASSVAGGSSYNEQFF
cdr3_nt: TGTGCCAGCAGCGTAGCTGGCGGGTCCTCCTACAATGAGCAGTTCTTC

d_call: TRBD1
clone_size: once
j_call: TRBJ1-1
v_call: TRBV18
cdr3_aa: CASSPKGQGKSGVPEAFF
cdr3_nt: TGTGCCAGCTCACCAAAGGGACAGGGAAAGAGTGGTGTCCCTGAAGCTTTCTTT

d_call: TRBD1
clone_size: many
j_call: TRBJ2-7
v_call: TRBV3-1
cdr3_aa: CASSLITGGHSYEQYF
cdr3_nt: TGTGCCAGCAGCCTCATTACAGGGGGCCACTCCTACGAGCAGTACTTC

d_call: NA
clone_size: NA
j_call: TRBJ1-6
v_call: TRBV2
cdr3_aa: CASRGDGRPLHF
cdr3_nt: TGTGCCAGCAGGGGGGACGGTCGACCCCTCCACTTT

d_call: TRBD2
clone_size: many
j_call: TRBJ2-7
v_call: TRBV12-3/TRBV12-4
cdr3_aa: CASSPYQTSGSEQYF
cdr3_nt: TGTGCCAGCAGCCCCTACCAGACTAGCGGGTCTGAGCAGTACTTC

d_call: TRBD2
clone_size: few
j_call: TRBJ2-2
v_call: TRBV19
cdr3_aa: CASSYGTSLLTGELFF
cdr3_nt: TGTGCCAGTAGTTATGGGACTAGCTTACTGACCGGGGAGCTGTTTTTT

d_call: TRBD1
clone_size: NA
j_call: TRBJ2-3
v_call: TRBV5-5
cdr3_aa: CASSRGLRGLTDTQYF
cdr3_nt: TGTGCCAGCAGCCGTGGCCTCAGGGGGCTCACAGATACGCAGTATTTT

d_call: TRBD2
clone_size: many
j_call: TRBJ2-7
v_call: TRBV28
cdr3_aa: CASSPRLAGNYEQYF
cdr3_nt: TGTGCCAGCAGTCCAAGACTAGCGGGAAATTACGAGCAGTACTTC

d_call: NA
clone_size: few
j_call: TRBJ1-1
v_call: TRBV29-1
cdr3_aa: CSVEDAGGTEAFF
cdr3_nt: TGCAGCGTTGAAGATGCGGGGGGCACTGAAGCTTTCTTT

d_call: NA
clone_size: NA
j_call: TRBJ1-1
v_call: TRBV12-3/TRBV12-4
cdr3_aa: CASSLSWDLMNTEAFF
cdr3_nt: TGTGCCAGCAGTTTATCCTGGGACTTGATGAACACTGAAGCTTTCTTT

d_call: NA
clone_size: many
j_call: TRBJ1-5
v_call: TRBV12-3/TRBV12-4
cdr3_aa: CASSPTGMGQPQHF
cdr3_nt: TGTGCCAGCAGTCCTACAGGGATGGGGCAGCCCCAGCATTTT

d_call: NA
clone_size: NA
j_call: TRBJ2-7
v_call: TRBV28
cdr3_aa: CASSHPPRGVGAYEQYF
cdr3_nt: TGTGCCAGCAGCCACCCCCCTCGAGGCGTCGGGGCTTACGAGCAGTACTTC

d_call: NA
clone_size: NA
j_call: TRBJ2-7
v_call: TRBV18
cdr3_aa: CASSLDRLVYYEQYF
cdr3_nt: TGTGCCAGCTCACTTGACCGACTAGTCTACTACGAGCAGTACTTC

d_call: NA
clone_size: many
j_call: TRBJ2-6
v_call: TRBV28
cdr3_aa: CASSFLRGAGANVLTF
cdr3_nt: TGTGCCAGCAGTTTCTTAAGGGGGGCTGGGGCCAACGTCCTGACTTTC

d_call: TRBD2
clone_size: many
j_call: TRBJ2-1
v_call: TRBV28
cdr3_aa: CASSTGLAGVSYNEQFF
cdr3_nt: TGTGCCAGCAGTACGGGACTAGCGGGAGTCTCTTACAATGAGCAGTTCTTC

d_call: TRBD1
clone_size: NA
j_call: TRBJ1-1
v_call: TRBV3-1
cdr3_aa: CASSRRQGAEAFF
cdr3_nt: TGTGCCAGCAGCCGGAGACAGGGCGCTGAAGCTTTCTTT

d_call: NA
clone_size: many
j_call: TRBJ1-1
v_call: TRBV18
cdr3_aa: CASSPTGGGTEAFF
cdr3_nt: TGTGCCAGCTCACCAACGGGTGGAGGGACTGAAGCTTTCTTT

d_call: NA
clone_size: NA
j_call: TRBJ2-5
v_call: TRBV30
cdr3_aa: CASYLWETQYF
cdr3_nt: TGTGCCTCGTACCTGTGGGAGACCCAGTACTTC

d_call: TRBD2
clone_size: NA
j_call: TRBJ2-1
v_call: TRBV6-2/TRBV6-3
cdr3_aa: CASSPGLGYEQFF
cdr3_nt: TGTGCCAGCAGCCCGGGACTAGGCTATGAGCAGTTCTTC

d_call: TRBD2
clone_size: many
j_call: TRBJ2-2
v_call: TRBV6-2/TRBV6-3
cdr3_aa: CASSRTSRVTGELFF
cdr3_nt: TGTGCCAGCAGTCGGACTAGTAGGGTCACCGGGGAGCTGTTTTTT

d_call: NA
clone_size: few
j_call: TRBJ2-7
v_call: TRBV19
cdr3_aa: CASSIWAGSSYEQYF
cdr3_nt: TGTGCCAGTAGTATATGGGCAGGGAGCTCCTACGAGCAGTACTTC

d_call: NA
clone_size: many
j_call: TRBJ2-7
v_call: TRBV20-1
cdr3_aa: CSARGNWEKQYF
cdr3_nt: TGCAGTGCTAGAGGGAACTGGGAAAAGCAGTACTTC

d_call: TRBD2
clone_size: NA
j_call: TRBJ2-1
v_call: TRBV19
cdr3_aa: CASSITSGAYNEQFF
cdr3_nt: TGTGCCAGTAGTATTACTAGCGGGGCCTACAATGAGCAGTTCTTC

d_call: NA
clone_size: many
j_call: TRBJ1-1
v_call: TRBV6-1
cdr3_aa: CASSVSGDTEAFF
cdr3_nt: TGTGCCAGCAGTGTATCGGGCGACACTGAAGCTTTCTTT

d_call: NA
clone_size: few
j_call: TRBJ2-7
v_call: TRBV4-1
cdr3_aa: CASSQPPLRASSYEQYF
cdr3_nt: TGCGCCAGCAGCCAACCCCCGTTACGGGCGAGCTCCTACGAGCAGTACTTC

d_call: NA
clone_size: NA
j_call: TRBJ2-7
v_call: TRBV10-3
cdr3_aa: CAISEGPPSSYEQYF
cdr3_nt: TGTGCCATCAGTGAGGGGCCACCGAGCTCCTACGAGCAGTACTTC

d_call: NA
clone_size: many
j_call: TRBJ2-7
v_call: TRBV9
cdr3_aa: CASSVWRDSYEQYF
cdr3_nt: TGTGCCAGCAGCGTGTGGCGGGACTCCTACGAGCAGTACTTC

d_call: NA
clone_size: many
j_call: TRBJ2-1
v_call: TRBV20-1
cdr3_aa: CSAGRNEQFF
cdr3_nt: TGCAGTGCTGGGAGGAATGAGCAGTTCTTC

d_call: NA
clone_size: many
j_call: TRBJ1-1
v_call: TRBV28
cdr3_aa: CASSPHDRPEAFF
cdr3_nt: TGTGCCAGCAGTCCCCATGACAGGCCTGAAGCTTTCTTT

d_call: NA
clone_size: many
j_call: TRBJ2-5
v_call: TRBV7-2
cdr3_aa: CASSLGQVHETQYF
cdr3_nt: TGTGCCAGCAGCTTAGGGCAAGTCCACGAGACCCAGTACTTC

d_call: TRBD2
clone_size: many
j_call: TRBJ2-1
v_call: TRBV7-2
cdr3_aa: CASSLAGGPRDEQFF
cdr3_nt: TGTGCCAGCAGCTTAGCGGGAGGGCCGAGGGATGAGCAGTTCTTC

d_call: NA
clone_size: NA
j_call: TRBJ2-3
v_call: TRBV20-1
cdr3_aa: CSARKGTRTLDTDTQYF
cdr3_nt: TGCAGTGCTAGGAAAGGGACCCGGACTCTCGACACAGATACGCAGTATTTT

d_call: TRBD2
clone_size: few
j_call: TRBJ2-1
v_call: TRBV7-2
cdr3_aa: CASSLAGGTTNNEQFF
cdr3_nt: TGTGCCAGCAGCTTAGCCGGCGGGACTACGAACAATGAGCAGTTCTTC

d_call: NA
clone_size: NA
j_call: TRBJ1-5
v_call: TRBV12-5
cdr3_aa: CASGLGGGLGPQHF
cdr3_nt: TGTGCTAGTGGTTTGGGAGGTGGCTTGGGGCCCCAGCATTTT

d_call: TRBD1
clone_size: few
j_call: TRBJ2-3
v_call: TRBV10-3
cdr3_aa: CAISDRGQGIDTQYF
cdr3_nt: TGTGCCATCAGTGACCGGGGACAGGGGATAGATACGCAGTATTTT

d_call: TRBD1
clone_size: NA
j_call: TRBJ1-6
v_call: TRBV5-1
cdr3_aa: CASSPGTDNSPLHF
cdr3_nt: TGCGCCAGCAGCCCTGGGACAGATAATTCACCCCTCCACTTT

d_call: NA
clone_size: many
j_call: TRBJ1-4
v_call: TRBV30
cdr3_aa: CAWSETLGRLFF
cdr3_nt: TGTGCCTGGAGTGAGACCTTGGGTAGACTGTTTTTT